Presented here are 9 T cell receptor beta chains from one specimen sequenced in a study of beta chain features in type 1 diabetes. Sequencing targeted expressed TCRB transcripts, as all isolated RNA had been reverse transcribed. This table comes from immunoSEQ multiplex PCR, and its TCRdb copy is limited to in-frame clones, with some not included. The repertoire includes 250,000 to 350,000 clones, approximately 11% of them detected once, and roughly 0.016% sits in the top ten. The sequenced material came from naive CD4+ T cells from blood. The receptors come from a woman aged 25 to 39 in good health.

This clone was recorded a few times. The chain carries TRBV5-1 and TRBJ2-1; tentative D call: TRBD2 (6 bases). V gave up 6 bases and J gave up 0 bases, with 10 bases separating them. The CDR3 covers 14 residues. The germline CDR1 and CDR2 sequences are SGHRS and YFSETQ. The CDR3 sequence is CASTMGGSYNEQFF. CDR3 DNA sequence: TGCGCCAGCACCATGGGGGGCTCCTACAATGAGCAGTTCTTC.

This clone has only a few counts. The chain employs TRBV5-6 and TRBJ1-2; no firm D call. The germline gives CDR1 SGHDT, CDR2 YYEEEE. V lost 1 base and J 5 bases, leaving 12 bases between the germline ends. This CDR3 spans 14 amino acids. CDR3 bases: TGTGCCAGCAGCTTGTTCGGACTCGGGTATGGCTACACCTTC. It specifies CASSLFGLGYGYTF. Together with reference TRBV5-6 and TRBJ1-2, the CDR3 gives the full variable domain: DAGVTQSPTHLIKTRGQQVTLRCSPKSGHDTVSWYQQALGQGPQFIFQYYEEEERQRGNFPDRFSGHQFPNYSSELNVNALLLGDSALYLCASSLFGLGYGYTFGSGTRLTVV.

In its sample, this clone was seen a few times. The chain carries TRBV7-3 and TRBJ2-3; 9 bases fit TRBD1. The V gene end was trimmed by 5 bases and the J gene end by 2 bases; junction bases not matched to a gene: 2. The CDR3 has 14 residues. The germline V gene has CDR1 SGHTA and CDR2 FQGTGA. The CDR3 loop is CASSRTGDTDTQYF. The CDR3 DNA follows: TGTGCCAGCAGCAGGACAGGGGACACAGATACGCAGTATTTT.

V and J are TRBV5-4 and TRBJ2-4; 14 nucleotides line up with TRBD2. The CDR3 loop spans 14 amino acids. Trimming cost V 3 bases and J 9 bases; bases outside gene matches: 2. Germline V gene sequence: CDR1 SGHNT, CDR2 YYREEE (reference sequence). CDR3 coding DNA: TGTGCCAGCAGCTCCGGACTAGCGGGGGGCATTCAGTACTTC. Encoded protein: CASSSGLAGGIQYF.

This clone was seen a handful of times. The V and J genes are TRBV18 and TRBJ2-2; 8 bases match TRBD1. CDR1 and CDR2 (germline): KGHSH, LQKENI. The J segment lost 7 bases and the V segment lost 3 bases, leaving 10 bases of the junction unmatched. The CDR3 is made up of 16 amino acids. Here the CDR3 DNA reads TGTGCCAGCTCACCCACTGGACAGGGCAGGAACGGGGAGCTGTTTTTT. This encodes CASSPTGQGRNGELFF.

The chain combines TRBV19 with TRBJ2-1; the match to TRBD2 covers 14 bases. V dropped 11 bases and J dropped 4; count of bases not matched to a gene: 7. CDR1 and CDR2 (germline): LNHDA, SQIVND (reference sequence). The CDR3 extends over 15 amino acids. DNA of the CDR3: TGTGCCTCGAGACTAGCGGGAGGGCAATACAATGAGCAGTTCTTC. This sequence encodes CASRLAGGQYNEQFF.

The chain carries TRBV6-5 and TRBJ2-2; D remains unclear. The CDR3 sequence is 14 residues long. Germline CDR1 is MNHEY and CDR2 is SVGAGI. The V and J ends lost 7 bases and 3 bases respectively, with 12 bases between them. The CDR3 region is CASMIDGYTGELFF. In DNA, the CDR3 is TGTGCCAGCATGATTGACGGGTACACCGGGGAGCTGTTTTTT.

Details on this clone: At the DNA level, this CDR3 is encoded by other sequences in the same sample as well. This rearrangement joins TRBV19 to TRBJ1-5; a possible D gene is TRBD1 (5 bases). V lost 0 bases, J lost 3 bases, and 9 bases lay in between. The CDR3 sequence is 15 residues long. Per the germline V gene, CDR1 is LNHDA and CDR2 is SQIVND (reference sequence). DNA for the CDR3: TGTGCCAGTAGTATAGATCGGGGGACCAATCAGCCCCAGCATTTT. Amino acid sequence: CASSIDRGTNQPQHF.

This clone was observed a few times. The J gene is TRBJ2-3, the V gene TRBV5-1; D not resolved. Looked up from germline, CDR1 is SGHRS and CDR2 is YFSETQ. V lost 4 bases to trimming and J lost 3 bases, with 3 bases between them. The CDR3 covers 11 residues. The CDR3 coding sequence is TGCGCCAGCAGCATAACAGATACGCAGTATTTT. It is translated as CASSITDTQYF. The whole variable domain, filled in from reference TRBV5-1 and TRBJ2-3, reads KAGVTQTPRYLIKTRGQQVTLSCSPISGHRSVSWYQQTPGQGLQFLFEYFSETQRNKGNFPGRFSGRQFSNSRSEMNVSTLELGDSALYLCASSITDTQYFGPGTRLTVL.